This T cell receptor (beta chain) was obtained from a study of T cells in Graves' hyperthyroidism and ophthalmopathy. The CDR3 consists of 13 residues. CDR1 is SQVTM, CDR2 ANQGSEA, per germline. V was clipped by 4 bases and J by 6 bases, with 15 bases between them. What was amplified from RNA transcripts were TCR beta CDR3 regions. The study used the HTBI primer set for a first-round RT-PCR of the TCR CDR3. In TCRdb, the multiplex PCR reads were re-called with MiXCR into one record per CDR3 protein. Among 370,000 or so distinct CDR3 sequences listed, 13% were seen once. The rearrangement uses TRBV29-1 and TRBJ1-2; TRBD1 might be the D (6 bases). The receptor comes from a young man with Graves' hyperthyroidism that later progressed to Graves' ophthalmopathy. The sequenced material came from blood. CDR3 in amino acids: CSVARRQVDGYTF. DNA for the CDR3: TGCAGCGTTGCAAGGCGACAGGTTGATGGCTACACCTTC.